Following are 9 T cell receptor beta chains from one sample sequenced in a study of T cell responses to AZD1222 COVID-19 vaccine. Profiled with immunoSEQ multiplex PCR; TCRdb holds only in-frame clones, not every one. The sample lists fewer than 120,000 clones, 85% to 90% seen once, with 15% in the top ten. The sequences come from peripheral blood, collected 28 days after the second AZD1222 dose. These receptors were collected from an adult who received the AZD1222 COVID-19 vaccine.

The chain is built from TRBV11-1 and TRBJ2-1; 12 nucleotides line up with TRBD1. Germline lookup yields CDR1 SGHAT and CDR2 FQDESV (reference sequence). The CDR3 is 16 amino acids. The J segment lost 7 bases and the V segment lost 4 bases, leaving 8 bases of the junction unmatched. As DNA, the CDR3 is TGTGCCAGCAGCTCTGGGACAGGGGGCAGAGGGAATGAGCAGTTCTTC. Protein: CASSSGTGGRGNEQFF.

The rearrangement links TRBV6-1 to TRBJ1-2; D not resolved. This CDR3 is built from 16 residues. Germline V gives CDR1 MNHNS, CDR2 SASEGT. Trimming removed 0 bases from V and 0 bases from J, with 11 bases in between. CDR3 sequence reads: CASSEAVAYANYGYTF. The CDR3 DNA is TGTGCCAGCAGTGAAGCTGTCGCGTATGCTAACTATGGCTACACCTTC.

CDR3 DNA sequence: TGCGCCAGCAGCCACAGGGAGGGAAATTCACCCCTCCACTTT. Translated: CASSHREGNSPLHF. This chain links TRBV5-1 with TRBJ1-6; perhaps TRBD1 as D (6 bases). The CDR3 is 14 amino acids. Trimming left V 4 bases short and J 7 bases short, with 12 bases between. Germline V gene lookup returns CDR1 SGHRS and CDR2 YFSETQ.

Only one count was recorded for this clone. The V call is TRBV19, the J call TRBJ1-1, with D possibly being TRBD1 (5 bases). Trimming removed 7 bases from V and 5 bases from J, with 17 bases in between. CDR1 is LNHDA, CDR2 SQIVND, per germline (reference sequence). There are 14 residues in the CDR3. As DNA, the CDR3 is TGTGCCAGTAAAGAGTGGGGCGCGGAGACTGAAGCTTTCTTT. The encoded protein is CASKEWGAETEAFF.

The gene calls are TRBV7-9 and TRBJ2-3; 8 bases fit TRBD1. The V gene end was trimmed by 5 bases and the J gene end by 4 bases; junction bases not matched to a gene: 17. CDR1 is SEHNR, CDR2 FQNEAQ, per germline (reference sequence). This CDR3 contains 18 residues. The CDR3 nucleotides read TGTGCCAGCAGCCCCCACCCCAGGGGGCCTAGTAGCGCAGATACGCAGTATTTT. Translation: CASSPHPRGPSSADTQYF.

This clone was seen a single time. This chain connects TRBV2 to TRBJ1-1; D is unresolved. Germline CDR1 is SNHLY and CDR2 is FYNNEI. Trimming stripped 6 bases from V and 1 base from J, with 9 bases between. The CDR3 sequence is 13 residues long. The CDR3 protein is CASRIRPNTEAFF. The DNA of the CDR3 is TGTGCCAGCAGGATTCGACCGAACACTGAAGCTTTCTTT.

This rearrangement joins TRBV7-9 to TRBJ2-7; weak D call: TRBD2 (6 bases). The CDR3 runs 15 residues. Trimming shortened V by 3 bases and J by 3 bases, and 15 bases separated the two germline ends. The V gene's germline CDR1 is SEHNR and CDR2 FQNEAQ (reference sequence). This CDR3 reads CASSFGGGRLYEQYF. The CDR3 coding sequence is TGTGCCAGCAGCTTCGGGGGTGGCCGCCTCTACGAGCAGTACTTC.

This clone has only one observation. This chain uses TRBV24-1 with TRBJ2-1, with a weak D call TRBD1 (6 bases). With 5 bases removed from V and 5 bases from J, the gap between germline ends came to 21 bases. Germline assignment: CDR1 KGHDR and CDR2 SFDVKD. There are 17 residues in the CDR3. In DNA, the CDR3 is TGTGCCACCAGTGCCACTCAGGGGCTAGCCCGAAACAATGAGCAGTTCTTC. It translates to CATSATQGLARNNEQFF.

The J gene is TRBJ2-6, the V gene TRBV11-3; possible D gene TRBD2, 5 bases. CDR1 and CDR2 (germline): SGHNT, YENEEA. Trimming removed 5 bases at V and 1 base at J, with 12 bases between. This CDR3 contains 16 residues. As DNA, the CDR3 is TGTGCCAGCAGCCCCGGGGTTTTGTCTGGGGCCAACGTCCTGACTTTC. Amino acid sequence: CASSPGVLSGANVLTF.